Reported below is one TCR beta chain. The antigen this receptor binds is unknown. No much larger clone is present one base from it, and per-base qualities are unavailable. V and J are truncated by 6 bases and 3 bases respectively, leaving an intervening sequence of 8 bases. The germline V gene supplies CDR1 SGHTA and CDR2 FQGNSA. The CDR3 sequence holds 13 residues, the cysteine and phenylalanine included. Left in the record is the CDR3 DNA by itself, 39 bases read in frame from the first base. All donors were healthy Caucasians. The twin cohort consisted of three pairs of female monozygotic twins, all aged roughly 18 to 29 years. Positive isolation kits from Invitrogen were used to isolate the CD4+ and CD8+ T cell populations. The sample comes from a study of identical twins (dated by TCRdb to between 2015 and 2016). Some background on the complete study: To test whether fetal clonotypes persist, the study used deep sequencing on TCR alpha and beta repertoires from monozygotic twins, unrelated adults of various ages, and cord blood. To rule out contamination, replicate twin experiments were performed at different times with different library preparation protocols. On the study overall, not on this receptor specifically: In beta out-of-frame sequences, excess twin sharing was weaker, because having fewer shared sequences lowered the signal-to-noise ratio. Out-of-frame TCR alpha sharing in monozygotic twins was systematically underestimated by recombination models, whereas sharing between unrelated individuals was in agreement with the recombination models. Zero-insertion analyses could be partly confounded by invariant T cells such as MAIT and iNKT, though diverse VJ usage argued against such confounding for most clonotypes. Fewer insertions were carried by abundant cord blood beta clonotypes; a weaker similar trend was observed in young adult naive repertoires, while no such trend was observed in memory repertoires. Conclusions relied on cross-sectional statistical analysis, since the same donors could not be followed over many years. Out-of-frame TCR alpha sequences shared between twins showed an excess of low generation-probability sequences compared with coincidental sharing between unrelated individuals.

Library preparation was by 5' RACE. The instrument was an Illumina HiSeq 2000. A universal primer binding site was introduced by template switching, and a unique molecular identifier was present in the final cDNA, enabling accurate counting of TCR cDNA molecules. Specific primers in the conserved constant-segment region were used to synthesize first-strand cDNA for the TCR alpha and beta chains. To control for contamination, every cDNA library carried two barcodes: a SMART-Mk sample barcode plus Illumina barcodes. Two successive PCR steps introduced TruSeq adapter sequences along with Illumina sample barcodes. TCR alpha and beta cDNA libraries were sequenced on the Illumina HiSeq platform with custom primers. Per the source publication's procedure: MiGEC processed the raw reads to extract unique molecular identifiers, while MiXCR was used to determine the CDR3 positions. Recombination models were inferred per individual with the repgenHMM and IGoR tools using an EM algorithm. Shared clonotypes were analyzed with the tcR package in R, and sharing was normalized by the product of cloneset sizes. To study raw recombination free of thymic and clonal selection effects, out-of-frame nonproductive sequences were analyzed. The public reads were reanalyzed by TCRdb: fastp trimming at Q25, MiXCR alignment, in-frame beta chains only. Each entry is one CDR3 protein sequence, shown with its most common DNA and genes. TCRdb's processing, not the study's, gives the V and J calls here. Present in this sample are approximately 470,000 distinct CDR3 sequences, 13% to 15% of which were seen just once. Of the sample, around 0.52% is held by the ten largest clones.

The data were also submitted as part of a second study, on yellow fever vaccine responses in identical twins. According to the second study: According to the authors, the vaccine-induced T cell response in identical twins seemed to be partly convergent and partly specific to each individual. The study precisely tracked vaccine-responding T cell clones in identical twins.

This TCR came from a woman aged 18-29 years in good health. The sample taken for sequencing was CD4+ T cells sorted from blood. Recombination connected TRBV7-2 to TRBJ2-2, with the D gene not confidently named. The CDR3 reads CASSWAHTGELFF. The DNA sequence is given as TGTGCCAGCAGTTGGGCGCACACCGGGGAGCTGTTTTTT.